The 15 T cell receptor beta chains reported below all come from one sample, sequenced in a study of CD8+ T cells in alopecia areata (dated by TCRdb to 2016 to 2019). What this sample's time point label stands for: roughly 24 weeks on oral tofacitinib. The sample's treatment or condition label, decoded: oral pan-JAK inhibitor, 5-10 mg twice daily. The library was built by means of the immunoSEQ multiplex PCR assay. To provide template for TCR sequencing, every sample had RNA extracted and reverse transcribed into cDNA. What TCRdb holds here is the immuneACCESS table cut down to in-frame rearrangements. Part of the clones is not present; checked against another copy, under half of the missing clones reflect an unresolved V gene, and the others are unexplained. In all, the sample holds approximately 110,000 clones, and roughly 50% of those were seen once. In total, the top ten clones hold 3% to 3.5% of the sample.

The sample here was CD4+ T cells sorted from blood, taken at week 24, from a patient treated with tofacitinib. These receptor sequences come from a human donor with alopecia areata.

This clone was counted a single time. V gene TRBV6-5 combines with J gene TRBJ1-6; unclear D gene. Germline lookup yields CDR1 MNHEY and CDR2 SVGAGI. The CDR3 extends over 11 amino acids. The germline V and J ends were trimmed by 8 bases and 8 bases, with 7 bases remaining between them. The DNA for the CDR3 is TGTGCCAGCGGGAGATATTCACCCCTCCACTTT. Translation gives CASGRYSPLHF.

The J gene is TRBJ2-1, the V gene TRBV2, with D tentatively TRBD1 or TRBD2 (5 bases each). CDR1 SNHLY and CDR2 FYNNEI come from the germline V gene. The CDR3 is 15 amino acids. V was clipped by 7 bases and J by 8 bases, with 21 bases between them. CDR3 sequence: CASMKGRSLSHEQFF. As DNA, the CDR3 is TGTGCCAGCATGAAGGGACGTTCCCTTAGCCATGAGCAGTTCTTC.

This clone has just a few counts. The chain carries TRBV19 and TRBJ1-5, with 9 bases lining up with TRBD1. The CDR3 is 16 residues long. Looked up from germline, CDR1 is LNHDA and CDR2 is SQIVND (reference sequence). Trimming removed 5 bases from V and 2 bases from J; junction bases left unmatched: 7. CDR3 amino acids: CASSSPGQGGNQPQHF. The CDR3, as DNA: TGTGCCAGTAGTTCCCCGGGACAGGGAGGCAATCAGCCCCAGCATTTT.

This clone was observed a few times. This chain joins TRBV10-3 and TRBJ2-5, with D unresolved. The V end was cut by 5 bases, the J end by 0 bases, with 7 bases between. This CDR3 has 13 amino acids. CDR1 is ENHRY, CDR2 SYGVKD, per germline. CDR3 protein: CAISQMYQETQYF. The CDR3 nucleotides read TGTGCCATCAGTCAGATGTACCAAGAGACCCAGTACTTC.

The rearrangement uses TRBV29-1 and TRBJ2-2; the match to TRBD1 covers 9 bases. V lost 7 bases, J lost 5 bases, and 8 bases stayed unmatched. The CDR3 runs 14 residues. Germline lookup yields CDR1 SQVTM and CDR2 ANQGSEA. The CDR3, as DNA: TGCAGCGGTCGACAGGGGGAGGAGACCGGGGAGCTGTTTTTT. It specifies CSGRQGEETGELFF.

The chain is built from TRBV10-3 and TRBJ1-6; D is uncertain. Germline V gene data show CDR1 as ENHRY and CDR2 as SYGVKD. This CDR3 has 15 residues. V was clipped by 4 bases and J by 8 bases, with 15 bases between them. For the CDR3, the DNA is TGTGCCATCAGTGCCGGGGTAGGAGGCGATTCACCCCTCCACTTT. Protein sequence: CAISAGVGGDSPLHF.

The gene calls are TRBV27 and TRBJ2-7; tentative D call: TRBD2 (6 bases). CDR1 and CDR2 (germline): MNHEY, SMNVEV (reference sequence). The V gene lost 4 bases and the J gene lost 4 bases, with 20 bases spanning the gap. The CDR3 length is 16 residues. The chain's CDR3 is CASSSRRDSLSYEQYF. The DNA of the CDR3 is TGTGCCAGCAGTTCAAGGCGGGACTCCCTCTCATACGAGCAGTACTTC.

As to this clone: As the CDR3 is not closed by the conserved phenylalanine or tryptophan, this likely results from a read error. The DNA is left out, because the CDR3 cannot be placed on it with certainty; the CDR3 is given as TCRdb lists it. This chain links TRBV2 with TRBJ2-4. Per germline, CDR1 SNHLY and CDR2 FYNNEI. The CDR3 spans 11 residues, counting both ends. The CDR3 here is CASSYAGLLYL.

This sequence joins TRBV5-1 and TRBJ2-5; D possibly corresponds to TRBD1 (6 bases). The germline gives CDR1 SGHRS, CDR2 YFSETQ. This CDR3 region has 15 residues. Deletions cut 2 bases from V and 3 bases from J, with 14 bases between. Here the CDR3 DNA reads TGCGCCAGCAGCTTCGCCGGGACATTGGAAGAGACCCAGTACTTC. Amino acid sequence: CASSFAGTLEETQYF.

The genes are TRBV5-4 and TRBJ1-4, with D possibly matching TRBD1 (6 bases). Germline-derived CDR1 and CDR2 are SGHNT and YYREEE (reference sequence). This CDR3 is built from 15 residues. Trimming cost V 5 bases and J 0 bases, with 11 bases left between them. The CDR3 DNA reads TGTGCCAGCAGGTCAGACAGGTCAACTAATGAAAAACTGTTTTTT. Its translation: CASRSDRSTNEKLFF.

The chain couples TRBV6-5 to TRBJ1-1; a possible D gene is TRBD1 (5 bases). Germline V gene data show CDR1 as MNHEY and CDR2 as SVGAGI. CDR3 length: 15 amino acids. The V and J ends lost 0 bases and 3 bases respectively, with 11 bases between them. This CDR3 reads CASSYSIGGDTEAFF. As DNA, the CDR3 is TGTGCCAGCAGTTACTCGATAGGAGGGGACACTGAAGCTTTCTTT.

The chain has TRBV29-1 and TRBJ1-4, with D unclear. CDR3 length equals 12 residues. CDR1 and CDR2 (germline): SQVTM, ANQGSEA. Trimming shortened V by 7 bases and J by 4 bases, and 10 bases separated the two germline ends. The CDR3 DNA is TGCAGCGCGTTCAGTCATAATGAAAAACTGTTTTTT. It translates to CSAFSHNEKLFF.

Concerning this clone itself: At one end, the junction sequence differs from germline, possibly due to a read error. The chain links TRBV30 to TRBJ1-2, with 8 positions matching TRBD1. The CDR3 runs to 13 residues. Germline lookup yields CDR1 GTSNPN and CDR2 SVGIG (reference sequence). CDR3 sequence: CAWRLGGTGKTYF. The CDR3 DNA sequence: TGTGCCTGGAGGCTCGGGGGGACAGGAAAAACCTACTTC.

The V call is TRBV4-3, the J call TRBJ2-5, with TRBD2 matching over 9 bases. J lost 2 bases, V lost 1 base, and 2 bases had no gene match. The CDR3 contains 15 residues. Germline CDR1 is LGHNA and CDR2 is YSLEER. The CDR3 here is CASSQGLAVQETQYF. As DNA, the CDR3 is TGCGCCAGCAGCCAAGGACTAGCGGTACAAGAGACCCAGTACTTC.

V gene TRBV4-3 combines with J gene TRBJ2-5; no definite D call. The CDR3 sequence is 14 residues long. The V gene lost 5 bases and the J gene lost 1 base, with 11 bases spanning the gap. Germline V lookup: CDR1 LGHNA, CDR2 YSLEER. The CDR3 coding sequence is TGCGCCAGCAGCGTCGGACCGAGCCAAGAGACCCAGTACTTC. Its translation is CASSVGPSQETQYF.